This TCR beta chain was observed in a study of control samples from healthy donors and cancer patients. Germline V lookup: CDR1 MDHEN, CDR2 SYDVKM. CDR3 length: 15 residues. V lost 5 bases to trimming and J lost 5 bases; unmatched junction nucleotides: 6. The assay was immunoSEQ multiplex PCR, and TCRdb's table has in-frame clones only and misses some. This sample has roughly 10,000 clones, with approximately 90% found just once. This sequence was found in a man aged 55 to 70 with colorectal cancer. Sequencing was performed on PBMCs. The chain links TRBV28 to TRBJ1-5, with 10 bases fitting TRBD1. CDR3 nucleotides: TGTGCCAGCAGTCAGGGGACAGGGGTCCATCAGCCCCAGCATTTT. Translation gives CASSQGTGVHQPQHF.